This entry describes one T cell receptor (beta chain). Per the study methods: Amplification of reference gene primers was used by the study to estimate nucleated cell counts. Produced via immunoSEQ multiplex PCR; TCRdb's table is partial and in-frame only. The D gene and trimming were derived from the DNA, and the V and J assignments and clone size from that table. The table records about 240,000 clones, 86% of them present only once. These data belong to a study of blood T cell repertoires in COVID-19. At the level of the study: Material from acute and convalescent COVID-19 was sourced from the United States, Italy and Spain. T cells, B-cell-depleted T cells, or PBMCs provided the cDNA or gDNA that served as material.

This CDR3 spans 16 amino acids. Germline assignment: CDR1 MRHNA and CDR2 SNTAGT. With 2 bases clipped from V and 6 bases from J, the junction kept 3 bases outside the gene matches. The V call is TRBV6-4, the J call TRBJ2-2; 13 positions match TRBD2. Sequenced material: peripheral blood. This TCR was sampled from a man in his sixties with acute or convalescent COVID-19. CDR3 amino acids: CASSDGLAGVAGELFF. The CDR3 DNA follows: TGTGCCAGCAGTGACGGACTAGCGGGAGTCGCCGGGGAGCTGTTTTTT.